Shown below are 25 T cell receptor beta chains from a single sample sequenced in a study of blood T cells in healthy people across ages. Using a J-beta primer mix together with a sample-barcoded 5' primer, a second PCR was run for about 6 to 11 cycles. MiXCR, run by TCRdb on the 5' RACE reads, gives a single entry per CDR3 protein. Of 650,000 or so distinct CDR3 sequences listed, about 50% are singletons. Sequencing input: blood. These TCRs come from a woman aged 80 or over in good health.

The CDR3 DNA sequence: TGTGCCAGCAGCCTAGGGACTAGCGGGAGGGCCAATACGCAGTATTTT. Protein product: CASSLGTSGRANTQYF. V is TRBV7-8 and J is TRBJ2-3, with TRBD2 identical over 16 bases. The V gene end was trimmed by 5 bases and the J gene end by 7 bases; junction bases not matched to a gene: 6. Per germline, CDR1 SGHVS and CDR2 FQNEAQ. This CDR3 has 16 amino acids.

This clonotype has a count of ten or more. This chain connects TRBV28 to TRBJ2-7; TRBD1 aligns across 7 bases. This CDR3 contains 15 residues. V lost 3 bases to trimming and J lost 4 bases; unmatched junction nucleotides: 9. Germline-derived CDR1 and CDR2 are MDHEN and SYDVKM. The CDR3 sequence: CASSFRTGITYEQYF. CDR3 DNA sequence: TGTGCCAGCAGTTTCCGGACAGGTATTACGTACGAGCAGTACTTC.

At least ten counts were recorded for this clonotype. CDR3 sequence reads: CASYGGQGGTQYF. In nucleotides, the CDR3 is TGTGCCTCGTACGGGGGGCAAGGCGGAACGCAGTATTTT. This chain links TRBV6-6 with TRBJ2-3; weak D call: TRBD2 (7 bases). This CDR3 is 13 amino acids long. V was shortened by 11 bases and J by 9 bases, with 21 bases between the two germline ends. Germline CDR1 and CDR2: MNHNY and SVGAGI (reference sequence).

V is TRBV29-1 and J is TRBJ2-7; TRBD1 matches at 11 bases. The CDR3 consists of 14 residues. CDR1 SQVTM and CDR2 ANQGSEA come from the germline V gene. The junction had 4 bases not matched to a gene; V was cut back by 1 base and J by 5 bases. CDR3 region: CSVEGGQGANEQYF. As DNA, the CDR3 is TGCAGCGTTGAAGGCGGACAGGGGGCGAACGAGCAGTACTTC.

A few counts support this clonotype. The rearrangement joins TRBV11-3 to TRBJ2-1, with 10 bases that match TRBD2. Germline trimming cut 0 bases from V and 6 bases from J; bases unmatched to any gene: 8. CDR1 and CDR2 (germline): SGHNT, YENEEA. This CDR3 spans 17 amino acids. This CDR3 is CASSLDPLAGAANEQFF. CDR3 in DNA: TGTGCCAGCAGCTTAGATCCCCTAGCGGGGGCCGCCAATGAGCAGTTCTTC. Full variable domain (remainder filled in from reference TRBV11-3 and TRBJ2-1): EAGVVQSPRYKIIEKKQPVAFWCNPISGHNTLYWYLQNLGQGPELLIRYENEEAVDDSQLPKDRFSAERLKGVDSTLKIQPAELGDSAVYLCASSLDPLAGAANEQFFGPGTRLTVL.

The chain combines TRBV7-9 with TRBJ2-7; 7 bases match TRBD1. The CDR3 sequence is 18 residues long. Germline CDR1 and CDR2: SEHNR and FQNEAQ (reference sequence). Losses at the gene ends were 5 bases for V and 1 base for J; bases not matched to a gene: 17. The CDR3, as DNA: TGTGCCAGCAGCCCACCCCTTGTTGTGGGGACAGAGTCCTACGAGCAGTACTTC. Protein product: CASSPPLVVGTESYEQYF.

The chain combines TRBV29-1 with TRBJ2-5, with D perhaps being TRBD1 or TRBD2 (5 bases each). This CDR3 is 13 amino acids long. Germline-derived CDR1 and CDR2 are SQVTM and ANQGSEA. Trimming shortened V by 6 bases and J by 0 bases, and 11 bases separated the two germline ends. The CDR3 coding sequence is TGCAGCGTGCACGGGACCAACCAAGAGACCCAGTACTTC. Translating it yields CSVHGTNQETQYF. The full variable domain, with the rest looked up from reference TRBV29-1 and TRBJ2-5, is SAVISQKPSRDICQRGTSLTIQCQVDSQVTMMFWYRQQPGQSLTLIATANQGSEATYESGFVIDKFPISRPNLTFSTLTVSNMSPEDSSIYLCSVHGTNQETQYFGPGTRLLVL.

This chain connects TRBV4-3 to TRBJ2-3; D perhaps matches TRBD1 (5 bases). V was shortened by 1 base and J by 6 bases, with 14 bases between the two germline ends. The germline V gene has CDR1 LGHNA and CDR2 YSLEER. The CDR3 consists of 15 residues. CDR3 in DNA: TGCGCCAGCAGCCAAGGGGGCGGATCCTATGATACGCAGTATTTT. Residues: CASSQGGGSYDTQYF.

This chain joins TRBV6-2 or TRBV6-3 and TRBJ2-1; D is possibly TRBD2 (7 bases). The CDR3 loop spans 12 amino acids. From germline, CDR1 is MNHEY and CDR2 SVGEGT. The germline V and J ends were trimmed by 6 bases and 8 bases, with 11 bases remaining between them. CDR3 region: CASSTGGYEQFF. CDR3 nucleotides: TGTGCCAGCAGCACGGGGGGCTATGAGCAGTTCTTC.

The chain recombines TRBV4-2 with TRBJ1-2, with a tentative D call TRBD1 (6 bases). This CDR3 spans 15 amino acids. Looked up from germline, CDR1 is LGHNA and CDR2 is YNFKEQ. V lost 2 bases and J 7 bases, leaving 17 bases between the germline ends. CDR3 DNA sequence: TGTGCCAGCAGCCAACAGGTCGAATTAGGGGGTGGCTACACCTTC. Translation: CASSQQVELGGGYTF.

The CDR3 coding sequence is TGTGCCAGCAGCTTAGGCCTATCGGGGACTAACTATGGCTACACCTTC. This translates into CASSLGLSGTNYGYTF. The chain carries TRBV11-2 and TRBJ1-2; D is unclear. Germline V CDR1 and CDR2: SGHAT, FQNNGV. This CDR3 region has 16 residues. Trimming removed 1 base at V and 0 bases at J, with 12 bases between.

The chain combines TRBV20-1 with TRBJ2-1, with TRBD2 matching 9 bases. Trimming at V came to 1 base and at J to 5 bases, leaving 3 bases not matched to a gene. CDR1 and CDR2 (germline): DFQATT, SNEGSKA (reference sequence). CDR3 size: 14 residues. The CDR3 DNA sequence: TGCAGTGCTAGAGGGGCTAGCGGGAACAATGAGCAGTTCTTC. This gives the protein CSARGASGNNEQFF.

This CDR3 reads CSASQGSNTEAFF. The CDR3 nucleotides read TGCAGCGCTTCCCAGGGAAGTAACACTGAAGCTTTCTTT. This chain uses TRBV29-1 with TRBJ1-1, with D possibly TRBD1 on 5 matching bases. There are 13 residues in the CDR3. The ends were cut back, 7 bases at V and 2 bases at J, with 14 bases in the middle. Germline V gene data show CDR1 as SQVTM and CDR2 as ANQGSEA.

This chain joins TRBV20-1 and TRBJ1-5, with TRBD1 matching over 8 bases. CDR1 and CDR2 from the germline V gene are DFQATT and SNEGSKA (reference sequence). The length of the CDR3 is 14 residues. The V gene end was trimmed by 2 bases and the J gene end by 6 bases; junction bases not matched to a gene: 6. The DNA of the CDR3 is TGCAGTGCTAGAACAACAGGGGGAGGTCAGCCCCAGCATTTT. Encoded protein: CSARTTGGGQPQHF.

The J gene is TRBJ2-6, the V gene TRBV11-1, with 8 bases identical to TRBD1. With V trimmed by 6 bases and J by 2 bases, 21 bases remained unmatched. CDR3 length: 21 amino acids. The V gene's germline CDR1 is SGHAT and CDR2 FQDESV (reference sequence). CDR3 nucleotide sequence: TGTGCCAGCAGGATCAAGGACAGGGATTATTTTTGGATGGCTGGGGCCAACGTCCTGACTTTC. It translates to CASRIKDRDYFWMAGANVLTF.

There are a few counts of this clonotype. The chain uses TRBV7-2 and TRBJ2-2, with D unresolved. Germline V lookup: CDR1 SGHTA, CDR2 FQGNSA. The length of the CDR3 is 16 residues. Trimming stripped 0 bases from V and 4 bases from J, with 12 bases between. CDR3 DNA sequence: TGTGCCAGCAGCTTAGCCGGCCTTCTATTCACCGGGGAGCTGTTTTTT. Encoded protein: CASSLAGLLFTGELFF.

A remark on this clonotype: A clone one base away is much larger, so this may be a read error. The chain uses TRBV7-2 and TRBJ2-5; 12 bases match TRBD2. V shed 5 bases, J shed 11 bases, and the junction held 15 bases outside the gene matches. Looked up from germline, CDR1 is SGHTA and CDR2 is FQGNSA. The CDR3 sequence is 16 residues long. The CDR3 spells CASSRTSGTAYNEQYF. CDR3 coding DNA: TGTGCCAGCAGCCGGACTAGCGGGACAGCCTACAATGAGCAGTACTTC.

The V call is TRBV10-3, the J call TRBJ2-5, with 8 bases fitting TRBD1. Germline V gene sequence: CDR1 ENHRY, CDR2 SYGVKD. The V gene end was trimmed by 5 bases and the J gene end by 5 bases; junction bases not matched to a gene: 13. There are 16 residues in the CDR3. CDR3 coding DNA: TGTGCCATCAGTCCCGGGCTGGGACAGGTCCTGGAGACCCAGTACTTC. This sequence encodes CAISPGLGQVLETQYF.

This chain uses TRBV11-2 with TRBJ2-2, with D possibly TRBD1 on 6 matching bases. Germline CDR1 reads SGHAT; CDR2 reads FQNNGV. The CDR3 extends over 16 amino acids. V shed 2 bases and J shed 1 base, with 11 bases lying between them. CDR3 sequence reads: CASSLLLRGNTGELFF. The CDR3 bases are TGTGCCAGCAGCTTATTACTCAGGGGGAACACCGGGGAGCTGTTTTTT.

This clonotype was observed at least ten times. For the CDR3, the DNA is TGTGCCAGCAGCTTTGATCACGGGCGGGCTAACACTGAAGCTTTCTTT. This gives the protein CASSFDHGRANTEAFF. The V call is TRBV7-8, the J call TRBJ1-1; no firm D call. Germline CDR1 and CDR2: SGHVS and FQNEAQ. This CDR3 has 16 residues. Trimming took off 3 bases at V and 2 bases at J, with 16 bases between the two ends.

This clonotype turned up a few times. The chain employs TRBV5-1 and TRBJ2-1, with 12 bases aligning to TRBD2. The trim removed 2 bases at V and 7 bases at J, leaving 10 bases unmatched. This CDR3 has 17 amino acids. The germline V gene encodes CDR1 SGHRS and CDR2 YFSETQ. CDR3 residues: CASSFGGLAGGQNEQFF. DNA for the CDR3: TGCGCCAGCAGCTTTGGCGGGCTAGCGGGAGGGCAAAATGAGCAGTTCTTC.

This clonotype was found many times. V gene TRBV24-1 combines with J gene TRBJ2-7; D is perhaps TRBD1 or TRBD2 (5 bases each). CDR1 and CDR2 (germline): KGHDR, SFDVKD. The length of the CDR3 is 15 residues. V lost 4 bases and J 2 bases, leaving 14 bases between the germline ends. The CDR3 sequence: CATSDQTGATYEQYF. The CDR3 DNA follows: TGTGCCACCAGTGACCAAACCGGGGCCACCTACGAGCAGTACTTC.

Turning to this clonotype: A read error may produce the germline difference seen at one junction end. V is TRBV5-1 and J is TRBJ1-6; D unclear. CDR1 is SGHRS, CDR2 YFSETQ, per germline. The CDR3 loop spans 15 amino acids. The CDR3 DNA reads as TGCGTCAGCAGTCCTGATGGACGGAATAATTCGCCCCTCCACTTT. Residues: CVSSPDGRNNSPLHF.

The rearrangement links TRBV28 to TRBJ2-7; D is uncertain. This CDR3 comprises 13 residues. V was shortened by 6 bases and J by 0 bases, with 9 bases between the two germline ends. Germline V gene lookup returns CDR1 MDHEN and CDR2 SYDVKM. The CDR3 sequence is CASRTRNSYEQYF. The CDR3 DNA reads TGTGCCAGCAGAACCCGGAACTCCTACGAGCAGTACTTC.

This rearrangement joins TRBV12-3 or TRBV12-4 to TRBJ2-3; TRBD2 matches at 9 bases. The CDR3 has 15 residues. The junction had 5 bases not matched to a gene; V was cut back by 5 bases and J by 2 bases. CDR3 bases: TGTGCCAGCAGTCTAAAGCGGGGGGACACAGATACGCAGTATTTT. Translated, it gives CASSLKRGDTDTQYF.